This T cell receptor (beta chain) was sequenced in a study of beta chain features in type 1 diabetes. Points from the study as a whole: Type 1 diabetes patients had TCRB CDR3s that were shorter (moderately but significantly so) in all four CD4+ subsets. Whether TCRB rearrangement is influenced by HLA type was left unresolved in this analysis. Across patients, naive, central memory and Treg TCRB repertoires exhibited apparently greater similarity than was observed across healthy donors.

As regards this clone: The antigen is unknown.

Expressed TCRB transcripts were sequenced because the isolated RNA had all been reverse transcribed beforehand. Profiling relied on immunoSEQ multiplex PCR, and the TCRdb table lists in-frame clones only, not all of them. This table holds around 330,000 clones, about 10% found once. It was via CD45RO/CCR7/CD25/CD127/CD95/CD27 that CD4+ naive, central memory, regulatory and stem cell-like memory cells were sorted. CDR1 MGHRA and CDR2 YSYEKL come from the germline V gene. This CDR3 contains 18 residues. With V trimmed by 0 bases and J by 1 base, 9 bases remained unmatched. The gene calls are TRBV4-1 and TRBJ2-7, with TRBD2 matching 10 bases. The receptor was isolated from a woman in her 30s in good health. What was sequenced was naive CD4+ T cells from blood. CDR3 bases: TGCGCCAGCAGCCAAGATACCCCGACTAGCGGGTTTTCCTACGAGCAGTACTTC. As protein: CASSQDTPTSGFSYEQYF.